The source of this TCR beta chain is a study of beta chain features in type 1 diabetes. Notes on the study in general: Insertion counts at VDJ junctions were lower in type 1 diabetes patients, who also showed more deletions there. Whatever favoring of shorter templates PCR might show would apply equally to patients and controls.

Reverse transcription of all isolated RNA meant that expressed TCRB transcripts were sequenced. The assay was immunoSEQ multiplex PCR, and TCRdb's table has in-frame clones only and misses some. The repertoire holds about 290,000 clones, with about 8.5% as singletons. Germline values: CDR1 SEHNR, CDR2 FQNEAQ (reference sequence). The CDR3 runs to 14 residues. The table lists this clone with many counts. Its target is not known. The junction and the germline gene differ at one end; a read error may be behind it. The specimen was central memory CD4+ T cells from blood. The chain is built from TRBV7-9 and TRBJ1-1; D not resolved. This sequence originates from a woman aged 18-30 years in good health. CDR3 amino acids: CASYALGEKKPMDF. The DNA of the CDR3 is TGTGCCAGCTACGCCCTTGGGGAGAAGAAGCCAATGGACTTT.